This T cell receptor (beta chain) appears in the sequencing data of a study of CD8 T cell repertoires and HIV-1 epitope variants. Study context: IL-2, IL-7 and IL-15 were added on days 3 and 7 of roughly ten-day cultures.

CDR3 size: 16 residues. Per the germline V gene, CDR1 is SEHNR and CDR2 is FQNEAQ (reference sequence). Clones were read by immunoSEQ multiplex PCR, and TCRdb kept only the in-frame ones, dropping some. Here the sample spans more than 3,500 clones, about two thirds being singletons. On this clone: Antigen unknown.

This TCR was recovered from a male donor with HIV. The sequencing sample was made of cultured CD8+ T cells derived from PBMCs. V gene TRBV7-9 combines with J gene TRBJ2-5; the match to TRBD1 covers 7 bases. The end of the DNA aligns better with TRBJ2-7, so the J call may be wrong. Here the CDR3 reads CASSLYPGTDPYEQYF. The CDR3 DNA reads as TGTGCCAGCAGCTTATACCCCGGGACAGATCCCTACGAGCAGTACTTC.